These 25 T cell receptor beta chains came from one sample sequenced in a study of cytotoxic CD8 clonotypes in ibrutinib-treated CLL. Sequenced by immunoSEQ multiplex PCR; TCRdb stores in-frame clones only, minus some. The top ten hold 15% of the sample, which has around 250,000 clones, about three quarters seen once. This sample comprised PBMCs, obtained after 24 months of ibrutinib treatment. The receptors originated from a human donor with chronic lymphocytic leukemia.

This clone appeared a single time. The CDR3 region has the DNA TGCGCCAGCAGCCAGACAGGGACAGAGCCCTACGAGCAGTACTTC. Amino acid sequence: CASSQTGTEPYEQYF. V and J are TRBV4-1 and TRBJ2-7, with 7 positions matching TRBD1. V dropped 3 bases and J dropped 2; count of bases not matched to a gene: 7. Germline V gene sequence: CDR1 MGHRA, CDR2 YSYEKL. This CDR3 spans 15 amino acids.

The CDR3: CASSQGSGTGVPEAFF. In DNA form, the CDR3 reads TGCGCCAGCAGCCAAGGATCCGGGACAGGGGTCCCTGAAGCTTTCTTT. The chain links TRBV4-1 to TRBJ1-1, with TRBD1 identical over 10 bases. The germline V gene encodes CDR1 MGHRA and CDR2 YSYEKL. The V gene end was trimmed by 1 base and the J gene end by 6 bases; junction bases not matched to a gene: 8. This CDR3 spans 16 amino acids.

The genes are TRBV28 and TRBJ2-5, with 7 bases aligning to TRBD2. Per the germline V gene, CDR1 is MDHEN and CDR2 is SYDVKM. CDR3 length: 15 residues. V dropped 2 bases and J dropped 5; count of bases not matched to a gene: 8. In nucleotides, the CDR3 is TGTGCCAGCAGTTTAGGCATTAGCGGGTCGGAGACCCAGTACTTC. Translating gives CASSLGISGSETQYF.

CDR3 in amino acids: CASSYNVGVLGEQYF. Here the CDR3 DNA reads TGTGCCAGCAGTTACAATGTGGGAGTATTGGGCGAGCAGTACTTC. The chain combines TRBV6-5 with TRBJ2-7, with D maybe TRBD2 (5 bases). Germline CDR1 reads MNHEY; CDR2 reads SVGAGI. This CDR3 contains 15 residues. The V end lost 2 bases, the J end lost 6 bases, and 17 bases lay between the germline ends.

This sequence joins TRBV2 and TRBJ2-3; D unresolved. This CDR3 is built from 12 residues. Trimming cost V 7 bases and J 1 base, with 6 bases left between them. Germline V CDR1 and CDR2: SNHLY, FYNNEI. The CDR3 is CASIGGTDTQYF. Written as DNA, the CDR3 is TGTGCCAGCATTGGGGGCACAGATACGCAGTATTTT. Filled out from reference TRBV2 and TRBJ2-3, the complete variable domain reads EPEVTQTPSHQVTQMGQEVILRCVPISNHLYFYWYRQILGQKVEFLVSFYNNEISEKSEIFDDQFSVERPDGSNFTLKIRSTKLEDSAMYFCASIGGTDTQYFGPGTRLTVL.

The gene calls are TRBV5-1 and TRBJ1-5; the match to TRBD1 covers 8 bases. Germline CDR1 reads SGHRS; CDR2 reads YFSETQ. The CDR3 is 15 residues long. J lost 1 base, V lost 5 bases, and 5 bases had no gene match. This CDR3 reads CASSSGTGSNQPQHF. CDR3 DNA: TGCGCCAGCAGTTCAGGGACAGGCAGCAATCAGCCCCAGCATTTT.

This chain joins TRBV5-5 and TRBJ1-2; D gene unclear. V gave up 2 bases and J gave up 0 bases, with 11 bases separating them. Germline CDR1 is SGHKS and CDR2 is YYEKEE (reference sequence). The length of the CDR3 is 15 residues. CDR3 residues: CASSLNPGPNYGYTF. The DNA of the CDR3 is TGTGCCAGCAGCTTAAACCCAGGCCCTAACTATGGCTACACCTTC.

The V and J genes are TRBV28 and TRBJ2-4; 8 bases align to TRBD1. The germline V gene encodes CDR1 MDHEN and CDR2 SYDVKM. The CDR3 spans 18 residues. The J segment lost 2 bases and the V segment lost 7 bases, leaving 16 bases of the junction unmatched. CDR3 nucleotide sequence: TGTGCCAGCACCTCACTCCCCCCAGGGGGCGAGTCCAAAAACATTCAGTACTTC. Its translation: CASTSLPPGGESKNIQYF.

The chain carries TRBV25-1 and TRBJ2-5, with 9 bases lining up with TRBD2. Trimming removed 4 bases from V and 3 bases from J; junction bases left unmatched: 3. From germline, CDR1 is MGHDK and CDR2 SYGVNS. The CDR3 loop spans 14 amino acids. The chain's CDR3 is CASSVTSGEETQYF. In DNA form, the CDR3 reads TGTGCCAGCAGTGTGACTAGCGGAGAAGAGACCCAGTACTTC.

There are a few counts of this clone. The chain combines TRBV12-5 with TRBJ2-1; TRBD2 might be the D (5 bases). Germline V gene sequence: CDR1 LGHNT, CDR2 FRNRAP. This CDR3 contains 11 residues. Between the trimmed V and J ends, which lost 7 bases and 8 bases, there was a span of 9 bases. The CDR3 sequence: CASVLGDEQFF. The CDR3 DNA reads TGTGCTAGTGTCCTCGGGGATGAGCAGTTCTTC.

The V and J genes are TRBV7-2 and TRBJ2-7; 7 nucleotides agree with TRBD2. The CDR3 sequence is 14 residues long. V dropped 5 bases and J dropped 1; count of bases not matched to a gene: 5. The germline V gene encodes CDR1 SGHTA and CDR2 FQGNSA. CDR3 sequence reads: CASSPRGSSYEQYF. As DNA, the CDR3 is TGTGCCAGCAGCCCCCGCGGGAGTTCCTACGAGCAGTACTTC.

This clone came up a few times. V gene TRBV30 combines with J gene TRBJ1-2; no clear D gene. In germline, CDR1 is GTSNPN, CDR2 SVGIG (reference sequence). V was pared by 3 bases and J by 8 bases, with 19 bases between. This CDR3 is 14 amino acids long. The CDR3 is CAWSLQTPLKGYTF. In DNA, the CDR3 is TGTGCCTGGAGCCTACAGACCCCTCTGAAAGGCTACACCTTC.

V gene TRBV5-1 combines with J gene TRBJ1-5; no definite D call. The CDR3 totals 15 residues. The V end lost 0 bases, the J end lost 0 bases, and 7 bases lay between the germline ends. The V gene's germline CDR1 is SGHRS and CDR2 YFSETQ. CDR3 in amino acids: CASSLGTYSNQPQHF. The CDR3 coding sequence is TGCGCCAGCAGCTTGGGTACCTATAGCAATCAGCCCCAGCATTTT.

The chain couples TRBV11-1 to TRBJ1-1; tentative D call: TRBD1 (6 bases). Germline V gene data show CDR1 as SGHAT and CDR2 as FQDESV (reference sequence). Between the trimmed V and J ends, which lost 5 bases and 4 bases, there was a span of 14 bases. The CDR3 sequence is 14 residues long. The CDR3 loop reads CASSQVEGVTEAFF. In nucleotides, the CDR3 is TGTGCCAGCAGCCAGGTTGAGGGGGTCACTGAAGCTTTCTTT.

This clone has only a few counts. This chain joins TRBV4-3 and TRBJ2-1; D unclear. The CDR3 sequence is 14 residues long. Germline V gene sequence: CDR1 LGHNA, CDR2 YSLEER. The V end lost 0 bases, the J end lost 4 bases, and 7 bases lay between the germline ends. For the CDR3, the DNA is TGCGCCAGCAGCCAAGAAAGGCTTTACAATGAGCAGTTCTTC. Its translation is CASSQERLYNEQFF.

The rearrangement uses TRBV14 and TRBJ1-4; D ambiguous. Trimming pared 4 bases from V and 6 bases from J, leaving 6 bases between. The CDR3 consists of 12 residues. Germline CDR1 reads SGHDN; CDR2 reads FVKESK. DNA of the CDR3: TGTGCCAGCAGCCGAAGGGATGAAAAACTGTTTTTT. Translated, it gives CASSRRDEKLFF.

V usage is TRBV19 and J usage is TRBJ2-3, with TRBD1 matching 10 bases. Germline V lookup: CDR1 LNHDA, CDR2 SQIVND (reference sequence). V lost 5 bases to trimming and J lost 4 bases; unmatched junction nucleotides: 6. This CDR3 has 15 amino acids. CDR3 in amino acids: CASSPGTGVPDTQYF. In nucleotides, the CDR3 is TGTGCCAGTAGTCCCGGGACAGGGGTACCAGATACGCAGTATTTT.

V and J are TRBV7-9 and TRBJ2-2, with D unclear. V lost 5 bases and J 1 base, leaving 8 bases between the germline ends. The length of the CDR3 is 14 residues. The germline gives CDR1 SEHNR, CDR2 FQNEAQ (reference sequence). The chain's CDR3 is CASSERMNTGELFF. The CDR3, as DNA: TGTGCCAGCAGCGAAAGAATGAACACCGGGGAGCTGTTTTTT.

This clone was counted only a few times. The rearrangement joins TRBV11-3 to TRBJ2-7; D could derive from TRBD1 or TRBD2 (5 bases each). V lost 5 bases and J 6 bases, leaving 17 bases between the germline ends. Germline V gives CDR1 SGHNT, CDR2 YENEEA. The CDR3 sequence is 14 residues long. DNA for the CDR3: TGTGCCAGCAGCCCCTCTTCGTATGGGGGCGAGCAGTACTTC. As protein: CASSPSSYGGEQYF.

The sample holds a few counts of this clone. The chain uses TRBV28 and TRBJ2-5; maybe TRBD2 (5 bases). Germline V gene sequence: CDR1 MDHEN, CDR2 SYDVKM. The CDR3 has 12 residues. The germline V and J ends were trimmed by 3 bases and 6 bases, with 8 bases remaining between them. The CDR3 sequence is CASSLREKTQYF. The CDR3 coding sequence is TGTGCCAGCAGTTTGAGGGAAAAGACCCAGTACTTC.

DNA of the CDR3: TGTGCCAGCAGTTTCCTTGGACAGGGGACCGGGGAGCTGTTTTTT. Translated, it gives CASSFLGQGTGELFF. J is TRBJ2-2 and V is TRBV28, with 9 bases fitting TRBD1. Germline V CDR1 and CDR2: MDHEN, SYDVKM. With 3 bases clipped from V and 5 bases from J, the junction kept 4 bases outside the gene matches. The CDR3 spans 15 residues.

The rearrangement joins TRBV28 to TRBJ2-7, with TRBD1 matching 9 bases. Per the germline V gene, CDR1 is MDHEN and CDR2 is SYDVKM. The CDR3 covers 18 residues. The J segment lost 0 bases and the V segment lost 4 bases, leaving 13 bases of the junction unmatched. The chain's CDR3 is CASSSLIRGQGFSYEQYF. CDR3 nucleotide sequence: TGTGCCAGCAGTTCTCTCATACGAGGACAGGGGTTCTCCTACGAGCAGTACTTC.

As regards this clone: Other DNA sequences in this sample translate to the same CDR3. The CDR3, as DNA: TGTGCCAGCAGCGTTGCGGGGGACACTGAAGCTTTCTTT. Translation: CASSVAGDTEAFF. The genes are TRBV9 and TRBJ1-1, with a weak D call TRBD1 (5 bases). Germline loops: CDR1 SGDLS, CDR2 YYNGEE. This CDR3 has 13 amino acids. Trimming took 2 bases from V and 3 from J, leaving 8 bases between them. The full variable domain, rest sourced from reference TRBV9 and TRBJ1-1, is DSGVTQTPKHLITATGQRVTLRCSPRSGDLSVYWYQQSLDQGLQFLIQYYNGEERAKGNILERFSAQQFPDLHSELNLSSLELGDSALYFCASSVAGDTEAFFGQGTRLTVV.

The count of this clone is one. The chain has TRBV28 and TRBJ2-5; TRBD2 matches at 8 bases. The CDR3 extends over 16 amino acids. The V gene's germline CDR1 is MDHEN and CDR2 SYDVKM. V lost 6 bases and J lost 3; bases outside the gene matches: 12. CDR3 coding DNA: TGTGCCAGCAGGCGTACGGGACTAGGCGAGAAAGAGACCCAGTACTTC. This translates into CASRRTGLGEKETQYF.

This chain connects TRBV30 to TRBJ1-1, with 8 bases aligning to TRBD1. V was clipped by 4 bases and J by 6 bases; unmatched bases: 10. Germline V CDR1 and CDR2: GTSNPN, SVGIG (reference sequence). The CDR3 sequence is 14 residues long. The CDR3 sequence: CAWTWQGAPAEAFF. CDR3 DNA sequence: TGTGCCTGGACCTGGCAGGGGGCCCCGGCTGAAGCTTTCTTT.